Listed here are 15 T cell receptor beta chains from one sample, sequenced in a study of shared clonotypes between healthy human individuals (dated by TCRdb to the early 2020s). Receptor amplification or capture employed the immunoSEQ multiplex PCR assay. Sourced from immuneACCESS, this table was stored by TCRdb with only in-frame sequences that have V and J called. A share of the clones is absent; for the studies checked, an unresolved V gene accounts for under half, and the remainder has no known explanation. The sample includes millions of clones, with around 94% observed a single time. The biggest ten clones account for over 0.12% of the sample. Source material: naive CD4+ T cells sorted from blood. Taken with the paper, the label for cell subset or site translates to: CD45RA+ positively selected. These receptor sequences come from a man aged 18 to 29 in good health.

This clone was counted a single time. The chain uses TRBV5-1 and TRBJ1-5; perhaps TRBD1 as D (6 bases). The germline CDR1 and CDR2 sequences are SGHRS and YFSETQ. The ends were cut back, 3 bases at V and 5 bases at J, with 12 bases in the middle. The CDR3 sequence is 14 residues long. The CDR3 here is CASSSSGVDQPQHF. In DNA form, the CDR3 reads TGCGCCAGCAGCTCATCAGGGGTGGATCAGCCCCAGCATTTT.

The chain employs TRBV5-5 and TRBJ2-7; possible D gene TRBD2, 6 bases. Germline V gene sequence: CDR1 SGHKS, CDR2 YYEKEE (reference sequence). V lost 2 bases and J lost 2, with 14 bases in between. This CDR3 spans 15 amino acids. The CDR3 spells CASSFGGSYPYEQYF. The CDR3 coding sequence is TGTGCCAGCAGCTTTGGGGGGTCCTACCCCTACGAGCAGTACTTC.

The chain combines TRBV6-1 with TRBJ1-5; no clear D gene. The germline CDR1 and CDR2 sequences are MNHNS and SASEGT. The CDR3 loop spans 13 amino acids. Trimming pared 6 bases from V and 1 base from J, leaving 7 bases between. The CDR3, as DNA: TGTGCCAGCAGGACGCTGAGCAATCAGCCCCAGCATTTT. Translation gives CASRTLSNQPQHF.

The CDR3 protein is CASSLGREVKGYTF. The CDR3 DNA sequence: TGTGCCAGCAGCTTAGGCAGAGAGGTGAAGGGCTACACCTTC. The chain carries TRBV5-5 and TRBJ1-2; D gene uncertain. Germline CDR1 SGHKS, CDR2 YYEKEE (reference sequence). V gave up 2 bases and J gave up 8 bases, with 16 bases separating them. The CDR3 runs to 14 residues.

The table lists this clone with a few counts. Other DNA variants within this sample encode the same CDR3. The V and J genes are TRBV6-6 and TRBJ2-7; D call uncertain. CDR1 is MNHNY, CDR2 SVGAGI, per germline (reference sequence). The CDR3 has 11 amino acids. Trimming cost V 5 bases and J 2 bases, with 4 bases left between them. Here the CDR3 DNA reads TGTGCCAGCAGTCAAACCTACGAGCAGTACTTC. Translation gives CASSQTYEQYF.

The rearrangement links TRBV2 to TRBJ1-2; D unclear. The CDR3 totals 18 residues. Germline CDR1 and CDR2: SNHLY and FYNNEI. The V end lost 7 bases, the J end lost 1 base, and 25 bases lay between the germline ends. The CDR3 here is CASNKAGGTAILNYGYTF. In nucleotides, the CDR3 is TGTGCCAGCAATAAGGCAGGAGGCACAGCTATACTTAACTATGGCTACACCTTC.

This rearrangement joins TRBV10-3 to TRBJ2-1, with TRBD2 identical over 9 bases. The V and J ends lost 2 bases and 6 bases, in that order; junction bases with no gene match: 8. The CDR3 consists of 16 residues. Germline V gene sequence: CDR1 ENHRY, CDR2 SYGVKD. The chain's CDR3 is CAISEPRVAGANEQFF. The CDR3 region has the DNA TGTGCCATCAGTGAGCCCAGGGTAGCGGGAGCCAATGAGCAGTTCTTC.

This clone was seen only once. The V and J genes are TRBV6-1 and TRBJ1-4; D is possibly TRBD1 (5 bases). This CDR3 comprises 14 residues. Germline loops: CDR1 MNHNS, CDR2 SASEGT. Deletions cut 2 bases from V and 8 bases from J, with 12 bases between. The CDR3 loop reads CASSELRVGEKLFF. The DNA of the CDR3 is TGTGCCAGCAGTGAACTCAGGGTAGGCGAAAAACTGTTTTTT.

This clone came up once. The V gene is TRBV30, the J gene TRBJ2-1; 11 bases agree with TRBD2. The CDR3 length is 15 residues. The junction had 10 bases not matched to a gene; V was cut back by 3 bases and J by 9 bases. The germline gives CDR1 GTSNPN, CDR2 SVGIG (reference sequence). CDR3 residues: CAWSFLAGGSGEQFF. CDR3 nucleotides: TGTGCCTGGAGCTTTTTAGCGGGAGGGTCCGGTGAGCAGTTCTTC.

Here the CDR3 DNA reads TGTGCCAGCAGTTTAGCGGGGCGATCTTACAATGAGCAGTTCTTC. Translation gives CASSLAGRSYNEQFF. The chain joins TRBV28 to TRBJ2-1; TRBD2 might be the D (6 bases). Germline lookup yields CDR1 MDHEN and CDR2 SYDVKM. The V and J ends lost 2 bases and 4 bases respectively, with 12 bases between them. This CDR3 is built from 15 residues.

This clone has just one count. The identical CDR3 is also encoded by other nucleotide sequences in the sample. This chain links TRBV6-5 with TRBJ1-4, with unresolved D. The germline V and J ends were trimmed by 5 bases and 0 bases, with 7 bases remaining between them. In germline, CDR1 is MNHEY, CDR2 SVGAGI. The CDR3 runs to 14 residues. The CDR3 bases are TGTGCCAGCAGTAAGACTGCAACTAATGAAAAACTGTTTTTT. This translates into CASSKTATNEKLFF.

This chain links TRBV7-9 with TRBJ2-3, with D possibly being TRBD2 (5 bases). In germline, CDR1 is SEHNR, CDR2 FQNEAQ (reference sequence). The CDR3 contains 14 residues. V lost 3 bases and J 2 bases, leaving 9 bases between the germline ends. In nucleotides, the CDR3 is TGTGCCAGCAGCTTTGAGAGGGCCACAGATACGCAGTATTTT. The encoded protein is CASSFERATDTQYF.

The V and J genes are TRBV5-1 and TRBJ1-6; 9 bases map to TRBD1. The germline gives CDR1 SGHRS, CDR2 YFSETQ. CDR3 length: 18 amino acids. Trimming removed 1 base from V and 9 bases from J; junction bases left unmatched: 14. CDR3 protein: CASSLSGAGDRVTSPLHF. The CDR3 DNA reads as TGCGCCAGCAGCTTGTCAGGGGCCGGGGACAGGGTAACTTCACCCCTCCACTTT. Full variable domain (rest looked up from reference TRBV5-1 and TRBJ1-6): KAGVTQTPRYLIKTRGQQVTLSCSPISGHRSVSWYQQTPGQGLQFLFEYFSETQRNKGNFPGRFSGRQFSNSRSEMNVSTLELGDSALYLCASSLSGAGDRVTSPLHFGNGTRLTVT.

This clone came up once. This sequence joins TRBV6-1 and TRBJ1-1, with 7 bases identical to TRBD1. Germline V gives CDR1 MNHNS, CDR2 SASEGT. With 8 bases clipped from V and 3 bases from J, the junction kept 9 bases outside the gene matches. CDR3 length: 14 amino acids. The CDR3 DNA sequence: TGTGCCAGCGCCGGGCCAGGGGGGGACACTGAAGCTTTCTTT. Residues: CASAGPGGDTEAFF.

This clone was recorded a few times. CDR3 region: CASRPVESNYGYTF. CDR3 sequence (DNA): TGTGCCAGCAGGCCCGTTGAGTCAAACTATGGCTACACCTTC. V is TRBV28 and J is TRBJ1-2; D ambiguous. There are 14 residues in the CDR3. Looked up from germline, CDR1 is MDHEN and CDR2 is SYDVKM. The ends were cut back, 6 bases at V and 2 bases at J, with 13 bases in the middle.